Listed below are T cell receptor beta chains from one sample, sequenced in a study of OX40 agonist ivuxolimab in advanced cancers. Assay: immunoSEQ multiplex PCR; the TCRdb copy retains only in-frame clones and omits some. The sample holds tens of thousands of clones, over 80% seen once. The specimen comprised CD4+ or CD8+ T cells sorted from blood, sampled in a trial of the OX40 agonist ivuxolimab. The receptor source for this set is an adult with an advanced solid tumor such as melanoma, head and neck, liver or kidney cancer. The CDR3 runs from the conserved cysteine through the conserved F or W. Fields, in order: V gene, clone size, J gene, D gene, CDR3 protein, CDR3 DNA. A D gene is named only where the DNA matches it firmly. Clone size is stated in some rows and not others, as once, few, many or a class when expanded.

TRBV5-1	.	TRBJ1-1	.	CASSPGRQNTEAFF	TGCGCCAGCAGCCCGGGACGGCAGAACACTGAAGCTTTCTTT
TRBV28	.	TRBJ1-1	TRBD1	CASSPTGQGRETEAFF	TGTGCCAGCAGCCCAACCGGACAGGGAAGAGAAACTGAAGCTTTCTTT
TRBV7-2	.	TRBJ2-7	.	CASSSYLDYEQYF	TGTGCCAGCAGCTCGTATCTAGACTACGAGCAGTACTTC
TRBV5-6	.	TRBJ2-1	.	CASSLGAGGQQFF	TGTGCCAGCAGCTTGGGGGCAGGAGGACAACAGTTCTTC
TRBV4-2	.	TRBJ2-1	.	CASSQSRAYANEQFF	TGTGCCAGCAGCCAATCGAGGGCCTATGCCAATGAGCAGTTCTTC
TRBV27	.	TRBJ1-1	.	CASSFSQGRLPEAFF	TGTGCCAGCAGTTTCTCGCAGGGGCGCTTGCCTGAAGCTTTCTTT
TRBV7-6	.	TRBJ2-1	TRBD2	CASSAGTSGFDEQFF	TGTGCCAGCAGCGCCGGGACTAGCGGGTTTGATGAGCAGTTCTTC
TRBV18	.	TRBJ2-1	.	CASSPPVQGSKNEQFF	TGTGCCAGCTCACCACCCGTCCAGGGGTCGAAGAATGAGCAGTTCTTC
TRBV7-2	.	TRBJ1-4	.	CASSFYGDEKLFF	TGTGCCAGCAGCTTCTACGGGGATGAAAAACTGTTTTTT
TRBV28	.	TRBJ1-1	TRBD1	CASTHPDRTEAFF	TGTGCCAGCACCCACCCGGACAGGACTGAAGCTTTCTTT
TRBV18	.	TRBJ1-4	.	CASSLPGHGRNEKLFF	TGTGCCAGCTCACTTCCAGGGCATGGACGTAATGAAAAACTGTTTTTT
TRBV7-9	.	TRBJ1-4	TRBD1	CASSLAEGQGKLFF	TGTGCCAGCAGCTTAGCTGAGGGACAGGGAAAACTGTTTTTT
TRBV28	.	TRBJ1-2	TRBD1	CASSGDRQNYGYTF	TGTGCCAGCAGCGGGGACAGACAAAACTATGGCTACACCTTC
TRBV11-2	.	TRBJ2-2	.	CASSLAFRGNGELFF	TGTGCCAGCAGCTTAGCGTTTCGGGGAAACGGGGAGCTGTTTTTT
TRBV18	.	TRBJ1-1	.	CASSPTGNTEAFF	TGTGCCAGCTCACCGACAGGGAACACTGAAGCTTTCTTT
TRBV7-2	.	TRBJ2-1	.	CASSLDGNSYNEQFF	TGTGCCAGCAGCTTAGACGGGAACTCCTACAATGAGCAGTTCTTC
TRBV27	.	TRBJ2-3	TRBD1	CASSLRGQGVKYTQYF	TGTGCCAGCAGTTTAAGGGGTCAGGGGGTAAAATATACGCAGTATTTT
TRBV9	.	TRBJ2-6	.	CASSTHDRTGANVLTF	TGTGCCAGCAGCACCCACGACAGGACTGGGGCCAACGTCCTGACTTTC
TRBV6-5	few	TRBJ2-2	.	CASSLGLFDTGELFF	TGTGCCAGCAGTTTAGGGTTATTCGACACCGGGGAGCTGTTTTTT
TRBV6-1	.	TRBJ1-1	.	CASSSTPSRAFF	TGTGCCAGCAGCTCGACACCTTCTAGGGCTTTCTTT
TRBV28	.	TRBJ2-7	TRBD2	CASSPRTSGTTYEQYF	TGTGCCAGCAGTCCCCGGACTAGCGGGACTACCTACGAGCAGTACTTC
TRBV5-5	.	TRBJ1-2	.	CASSLAPGEGYTF	TGTGCCAGCAGCTTGGCGCCAGGTGAGGGCTACACCTTC
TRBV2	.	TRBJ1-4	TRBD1	CASSRTGATNEKLFF	TGTGCCAGCAGCCGAACAGGGGCAACTAATGAAAAACTGTTTTTT
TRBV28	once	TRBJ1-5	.	CASSLTNQPQHF	TGTGCCAGCAGTTTAACGAATCAGCCCCAGCATTTT
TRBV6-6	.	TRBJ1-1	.	CASSYSTRGVEAFF	TGTGCCAGCAGTTACTCAACCCGGGGAGTTGAAGCTTTCTTT
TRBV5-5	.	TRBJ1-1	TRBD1	CASSLGTGGLNTEAFF	TGTGCCAGCAGCTTGGGGACAGGGGGATTGAACACTGAAGCTTTCTTT
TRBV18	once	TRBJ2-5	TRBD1	CASSLTGVRETQYF	TGTGCCAGCTCACTCACAGGGGTGCGTGAGACCCAGTACTTC
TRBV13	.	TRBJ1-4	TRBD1	CASSFGEGAEKLFF	TGTGCCAGCAGCTTTGGTGAGGGGGCTGAAAAACTGTTTTTT
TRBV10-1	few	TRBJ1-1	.	CASSESGNTEAFF	TGCGCCAGCAGTGAGTCGGGGAACACTGAAGCTTTCTTT
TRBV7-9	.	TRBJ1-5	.	CASSLDVNQPQHF	TGTGCCAGCAGCTTGGACGTTAATCAGCCCCAGCATTTT
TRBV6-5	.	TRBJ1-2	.	CASSSPGRAANYGYTF	TGTGCCAGCAGTTCCCCCGGCAGAGCAGCTAACTATGGCTACACCTTC
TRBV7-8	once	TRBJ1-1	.	CASSLVVGWMNTEAFF	TGTGCCAGCAGCTTAGTAGTGGGCTGGATGAACACTGAAGCTTTCTTT
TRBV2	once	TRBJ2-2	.	CASTKVGHGRRSGTGELFF	TGTGCCAGCACCAAAGTAGGACACGGAAGACGGTCTGGCACCGGGGAGCTGTTTTTT
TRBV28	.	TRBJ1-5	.	CASRGFGNQPQHF	TGTGCCAGCAGGGGGTTCGGCAATCAGCCCCAGCATTTT
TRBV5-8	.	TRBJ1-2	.	CASSPLTGSYGYTF	TGTGCCAGCAGCCCATTGACAGGCAGCTATGGCTACACCTTC
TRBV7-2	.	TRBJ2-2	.	CASSSASGTKPGELFF	TGTGCCAGCAGCTCGGCCTCCGGGACAAAGCCCGGGGAGCTGTTTTTT
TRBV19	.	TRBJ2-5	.	CASSGRVGETQYF	TGTGCCAGTAGTGGCAGGGTAGGGGAGACCCAGTACTTC
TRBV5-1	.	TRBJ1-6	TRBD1	CASRSTGESSPLHF	TGCGCCAGCCGGTCGACAGGGGAATCTTCACCCCTCCACTTT
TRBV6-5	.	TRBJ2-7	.	CASSYSRDNYEQYF	TGTGCCAGCAGTTACTCGAGGGACAACTACGAGCAGTACTTC
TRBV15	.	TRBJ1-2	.	CATSRDTGAALYGYTF	TGTGCCACCAGCAGAGATACAGGAGCCGCGTTGTATGGCTACACCTTC